This paragraph reports one T cell receptor beta chain. What it binds is unknown. This CDR3 comprises 15 residues. V was cut by 3 bases and J by 8 bases, with 17 bases left in between. Looked up from germline, CDR1 is KGHSH and CDR2 is LQKENI. Vbeta (60) and Jbeta (13) primers were used in the PCR. The repertoire was sequenced with immunoSEQ multiplex PCR; TCRdb's copy has only in-frame clones and lacks some. The profile shows about 150,000 clones, about two thirds of them singletons. This entry comes from a study of cytomegalovirus exposure and HLA in healthy donors. Regarding the study as a whole: One cluster of highly shared sequence variants probably arose as a sequencing artifact. More clonal expansion characterized HLA-associated TCR beta chains than equally common others in a later analysis. When presence/absence was analysed, sequencing depth was taken to be roughly uniform across donors.

The sequenced sample consisted of PBMCs. The chain is built from TRBV18 and TRBJ2-1; a possible D gene is TRBD2 (6 bases). The clonotype originates from a woman aged 18-29 years in good health and CMV-seronegative. The CDR3 nucleotides are TGTGCCAGCTCACCCCCCCCGGGAGCGGACGATGAGCAGTTCTTC. This sequence encodes CASSPPPGADDEQFF.